A single sample gave rise to the 11 T cell receptor beta chains below, sequenced in a study of blood T cell repertoires in COVID-19. Produced via immunoSEQ multiplex PCR; TCRdb's table is partial and in-frame only. The sample has 150,000 or so clones; around 67% are singletons. Sample: peripheral blood. The receptors were sampled from a woman older than 75 with acute or convalescent COVID-19.

This sequence joins TRBV5-1 and TRBJ1-6, with TRBD1 matching 10 bases. The trim removed 7 bases at V and 7 bases at J, leaving 8 bases unmatched. Germline V gives CDR1 SGHRS, CDR2 YFSETQ. This CDR3 is 15 amino acids long. The CDR3: CASSGTGVVNSPLHF. The CDR3 nucleotides read TGCGCCAGCTCCGGGACAGGGGTGGTAAATTCACCCCTCCACTTT.

J is TRBJ1-2 and V is TRBV19, with D perhaps matching TRBD1 (6 bases). Between the trimmed V and J ends, which lost 9 bases and 7 bases, there was a span of 21 bases. Germline V lookup: CDR1 LNHDA, CDR2 SQIVND (reference sequence). The CDR3 is made up of 14 amino acids. In DNA form, the CDR3 reads TGTGCCAGCGAAACGGGGGGCTTCCGGAGTGGCTACACCTTC. This codes for CASETGGFRSGYTF.

Comment on this clone: This sequence may be a read error, since a much larger clone differs from it by one base. Within the sample, other DNA sequences also encode this same CDR3. The V gene is TRBV6-5, the J gene TRBJ2-7; D is unclear. The CDR3 has 15 amino acids. Trimming pared 6 bases from V and 0 bases from J, leaving 15 bases between. The germline CDR1 and CDR2 sequences are MNHEY and SVGAGI. CDR3: CASRLYTAYSYEQYF. The CDR3 DNA reads TGTGCCAGCAGGCTTTACACAGCTTACTCCTACGAGCAGTACTTC.

V usage is TRBV9 and J usage is TRBJ2-1, with a weak D call TRBD1 (6 bases). The CDR3 consists of 16 residues. Germline CDR1 and CDR2: SGDLS and YYNGEE. Between the trimmed V and J ends, which lost 0 bases and 6 bases, there was a span of 16 bases. CDR3 DNA: TGTGCCAGCAGCGTAGAAGGGCAGGGGAGTTTCAATGAGCAGTTCTTC. It yields the protein CASSVEGQGSFNEQFF.

This clone was recorded a few times. The chain uses TRBV19 and TRBJ1-1, with D possibly TRBD1 on 6 matching bases. Looked up from germline, CDR1 is LNHDA and CDR2 is SQIVND (reference sequence). The V end was cut by 9 bases, the J end by 9 bases, with 17 bases between. The CDR3 runs 12 residues. DNA of the CDR3: TGTGCCAGCCGGGGGGCAGGGACTCAAGCTTTCTTT. Protein product: CASRGAGTQAFF.

The chain combines TRBV29-1 with TRBJ2-3; D is possibly TRBD2 (6 bases). Germline CDR1 is SQVTM and CDR2 is ANQGSEA. This CDR3 has 13 residues. Trimming removed 0 bases at V and 5 bases at J, with 9 bases between. Here the CDR3 reads CSVEEKGGDTQYF. CDR3 DNA: TGCAGCGTTGAAGAGAAGGGAGGAGATACGCAGTATTTT.

V gene TRBV2 combines with J gene TRBJ1-3, with D possibly matching TRBD1 (6 bases). The CDR3 is made up of 15 amino acids. Trimming took 8 bases from V and 0 from J, leaving 14 bases between them. Germline V gene data show CDR1 as SNHLY and CDR2 as FYNNEI. The CDR3 bases are TGTGCCAGCTTCCCCCGGACAGCCTCTGGAAACACCATATATTTT. The encoded protein is CASFPRTASGNTIYF.

This clone was seen repeatedly, ten times or more. This rearrangement joins TRBV9 to TRBJ2-7; 7 positions match TRBD2. This CDR3 has 16 amino acids. Germline V gene data show CDR1 as SGDLS and CDR2 as YYNGEE. With 4 bases clipped from V and 0 bases from J, the junction kept 10 bases outside the gene matches. Here the CDR3 reads CASSSGGAMSSYEQYF. In DNA, the CDR3 is TGTGCCAGCAGCTCGGGAGGCGCAATGTCCTCCTACGAGCAGTACTTC.

The chain combines TRBV12-5 with TRBJ2-1, with 7 bases matching TRBD1. CDR1 is LGHNT, CDR2 FRNRAP, per germline. This CDR3 spans 11 amino acids. V was clipped by 6 bases and J by 7 bases; unmatched bases: 0. This CDR3 reads CASGQGNEQFF. In DNA form, the CDR3 reads TGTGCTAGTGGACAGGGGAATGAGCAGTTCTTC. Combining the CDR3 with reference TRBV12-5 and TRBJ2-1 gives the whole variable domain DARVTQTPRHKVTEMGQEVTMRCQPILGHNTVFWYRQTMMQGLELLAYFRNRAPLDDSGMPKDRFSAEMPDATLATLKIQPSEPRDSAVYFCASGQGNEQFFGPGTRLTVL.

The chain recombines TRBV9 with TRBJ2-2; a weak D match, TRBD1 (5 bases). Germline V gene lookup returns CDR1 SGDLS and CDR2 YYNGEE. Trimming stripped 0 bases from V and 3 bases from J, with 12 bases between. The CDR3 extends over 16 amino acids. The CDR3 nucleotides read TGTGCCAGCAGCGTAGAGGGGTCCCCCCACACCGGGGAGCTGTTTTTT. Translation gives CASSVEGSPHTGELFF.

The chain links TRBV9 to TRBJ1-1; D might be TRBD1 (5 bases). This CDR3 is built from 14 residues. Germline assignment: CDR1 SGDLS and CDR2 YYNGEE. Deletions cut 7 bases from V and 5 bases from J, with 18 bases between. Here the CDR3 reads CASGAGLGRTEAFF. The CDR3 nucleotides are TGTGCCAGCGGGGCGGGGCTGGGGAGGACTGAAGCTTTCTTT.